The rows below give T cell receptor beta chains drawn from one sample of a study of regulatory T cells in long-lasting Graves disease. TCRdb redid the calling of the multiplex PCR reads with MiXCR, one entry per CDR3 protein. Seen here are hundreds of thousands of distinct CDR3 sequences, approximately 20% observed once, and the top ten hold about two fifths. The sample in question was peripheral blood mononuclear cells (PBMCs), obtained at new diagnosis, from a patient treated with antithyroid drugs. These receptors all come from a female donor with Graves disease. Each CDR3 is given with its conserved first and last residue. Each record gives: D gene, clone size, J gene, V gene, CDR3 protein, CDR3 DNA. The D gene is left open where the match is weak. Clone size, where shown, is once, few, many, or a class for clones that have expanded.

D: NA
size: many
J: TRBJ2-1
V: TRBV3-1
CDR3: CASSHLLAWSEQFF
DNA: TGTGCCAGCAGCCACTTACTGGCCTGGAGCGAGCAGTTCTTC

D: TRBD2
size: few
J: TRBJ2-7
V: TRBV18
CDR3: CASSPGTSGRYEQYF
DNA: TGTGCCAGCTCACCCGGGACTAGCGGGCGATACGAGCAGTACTTC

D: TRBD2
size: few
J: TRBJ2-1
V: TRBV3-1
CDR3: CASSQLAGVSDEQFF
DNA: TGTGCCAGCAGCCAACTAGCGGGAGTAAGCGATGAGCAGTTCTTC

D: NA
size: many
J: TRBJ2-2
V: TRBV19
CDR3: CASLSTFANTGELFF
DNA: TGTGCCAGTTTGAGTACTTTCGCGAACACCGGGGAGCTGTTTTTT

D: TRBD2
size: NA
J: TRBJ2-1
V: TRBV20-1
CDR3: CSAVKREGNEQFF
DNA: TGCAGTGCGGTCAAGCGGGAGGGCAATGAGCAGTTCTTC

D: TRBD2
size: many
J: TRBJ2-1
V: TRBV6-1
CDR3: CASSRREGLWYEQFF
DNA: TGTGCCAGCAGTCGCCGGGAGGGCCTTTGGTATGAGCAGTTCTTC

D: TRBD2
size: NA
J: TRBJ2-3
V: TRBV11-2
CDR3: CASSSLSGTSTDTQYF
DNA: TGTGCCAGCAGCTCTCTTAGCGGGACTAGCACAGATACGCAGTATTTT

D: TRBD1
size: many
J: TRBJ2-7
V: TRBV5-1
CDR3: CASTLTGTVSEQYF
DNA: TGCGCCAGCACCCTGACAGGGACGGTGAGCGAGCAGTACTTC

D: NA
size: NA
J: TRBJ2-3
V: TRBV4-1
CDR3: CASSQDPDYTDTQYF
DNA: TGCGCCAGCAGCCAAGACCCCGACTACACAGATACGCAGTATTTT

D: NA
size: NA
J: TRBJ2-3
V: TRBV6-1
CDR3: CASSEGIGGITDAQYF
DNA: TGTGCCAGCAGCGAAGGTATAGGCGGGATCACAGATGCGCAGTATTTT

D: NA
size: few
J: TRBJ2-1
V: TRBV10-3
CDR3: CAISESRGRGAGNEQFF
DNA: TGTGCCATCAGTGAGTCCCGGGGTCGGGGGGCCGGCAATGAGCAGTTCTTC

D: TRBD1
size: many
J: TRBJ2-7
V: TRBV27
CDR3: CASSSLPGTGRYHEQYF
DNA: TGTGCCAGCAGTTCACTACCCGGGACAGGGAGATACCACGAGCAGTACTTC

D: NA
size: few
J: TRBJ1-3
V: TRBV4-1
CDR3: CASSQLWGTGALSGNTIYF
DNA: TGCGCCAGCAGCCAACTCTGGGGTACGGGGGCCCTCTCTGGAAACACCATATATTTT

D: TRBD1
size: many
J: TRBJ1-2
V: TRBV6-1
CDR3: CASSEAPGGVYYGYTF
DNA: TGTGCCAGCAGTGAAGCCCCAGGGGGGGTATACTATGGCTACACCTTC

D: NA
size: many
J: TRBJ2-3
V: TRBV27
CDR3: CASRDSPNTDTQYF
DNA: TGTGCCAGCCGAGACAGCCCCAACACAGATACGCAGTATTTT

D: TRBD2
size: many
J: TRBJ2-1
V: TRBV11-2
CDR3: CASSTSGRAYNEQFF
DNA: TGTGCCAGCAGCACTAGCGGGAGAGCCTACAATGAGCAGTTCTTC

D: TRBD1
size: many
J: TRBJ2-1
V: TRBV11-1
CDR3: CASNPAGTGADEQFF
DNA: TGTGCCAGCAACCCTGCGGGGACAGGGGCGGATGAGCAGTTCTTC